The 31 T cell receptor beta chains in this list originate from one sample, sequenced in a study of blood T cell repertoires in COVID-19. Method: immunoSEQ multiplex PCR; TCRdb's copy keeps in-frame clones and lacks some. The table lists some 190,000 clones, roughly 76% of them singletons. The sequencing input was peripheral blood. The receptor source for this set is a middle-aged woman with COVID-19, enrolled during active disease.

DNA of the CDR3: TGCAGCGGGGCGGCTAGCGGGTTCCCCAGGCCGGACAATGAGCAGTTCTTC. Translating gives CSGAASGFPRPDNEQFF. The rearrangement links TRBV29-1 to TRBJ2-1; 8 bases map to TRBD2. Germline CDR1 reads SQVTM; CDR2 reads ANQGSEA. V was pared by 7 bases and J by 5 bases, with 19 bases of the junction left unmatched. The CDR3 has 17 amino acids.

This sequence joins TRBV2 and TRBJ1-1; 8 bases match TRBD1. The CDR3 totals 15 residues. V lost 6 bases and J lost 3; bases outside the gene matches: 9. Looked up from germline, CDR1 is SNHLY and CDR2 is FYNNEI. CDR3 coding DNA: TGTGCCAGCAGGAGACAGGGGTGGAAGGACACTGAAGCTTTCTTT. This translates into CASRRQGWKDTEAFF.

The chain couples TRBV2 to TRBJ1-2; 7 bases agree with TRBD1. Germline V gives CDR1 SNHLY, CDR2 FYNNEI. CDR3 length: 14 amino acids. J gave up 7 bases and V 6 bases, and 11 bases lay outside the gene matches. CDR3 sequence (DNA): TGTGCCAGCAGATTAGACAGGGACTCAGGTGGCTACACCTTC. Translated: CASRLDRDSGGYTF. The variable domain in full, with the rest retrieved from reference TRBV2 and TRBJ1-2, is EPEVTQTPSHQVTQMGQEVILRCVPISNHLYFYWYRQILGQKVEFLVSFYNNEISEKSEIFDDQFSVERPDGSNFTLKIRSTKLEDSAMYFCASRLDRDSGGYTFGSGTRLTVV.

The chain joins TRBV2 to TRBJ2-7; 7 positions agree with TRBD1. The germline CDR1 and CDR2 sequences are SNHLY and FYNNEI. V lost 4 bases and J lost 3; bases outside the gene matches: 9. CDR3 size: 15 residues. DNA for the CDR3: TGTGCCAGCAGTGTAACGACAGGGAAACACTACGAGCAGTACTTC. It encodes CASSVTTGKHYEQYF.

This chain links TRBV2 with TRBJ1-1; TRBD1 matches 9 bases. The CDR3 runs to 13 residues. J gave up 5 bases and V 7 bases, and 5 bases lay outside the gene matches. Germline loops: CDR1 SNHLY, CDR2 FYNNEI. CDR3 loop: CASIWTGATEAFF. The CDR3 bases are TGTGCCAGCATTTGGACAGGGGCGACTGAAGCTTTCTTT.

This chain connects TRBV7-6 to TRBJ2-2; TRBD1 agrees at 7 bases. The V gene's germline CDR1 is SGHVS and CDR2 FNYEAQ. Germline trimming cut 5 bases from V and 0 bases from J; bases unmatched to any gene: 3. This CDR3 contains 15 residues. The CDR3 DNA reads as TGTGCCAGCAGCCCGACAGGGACGAACACCGGGGAGCTGTTTTTT. This translates into CASSPTGTNTGELFF.

The rearrangement joins TRBV11-2 to TRBJ2-1, with D perhaps matching TRBD2 (5 bases). Trimming took 2 bases from V and 2 from J, leaving 13 bases between them. The CDR3 runs 16 residues. The germline V gene has CDR1 SGHAT and CDR2 FQNNGV. The CDR3 bases are TGTGCCAGCAGCTTAATACGGGGAGCCCCCTACAATGAGCAGTTCTTC. It codes for CASSLIRGAPYNEQFF.

A remark on this clone: One junction end disagrees with the germline gene, perhaps due to a read error. The rearrangement joins TRBV7-7 to TRBJ2-7, with TRBD2 matching over 11 bases. The length of the CDR3 is 14 residues. The germline V gene encodes CDR1 SSHAT and CDR2 FNYEAQ (reference sequence). CDR3 DNA sequence: TGTGCTAGCAGCTTATTCACTAGCGGGGGCGAGCAGTACTTC. This encodes CASSLFTSGGEQYF.

V is TRBV27 and J is TRBJ1-1; 7 bases are shared with TRBD1. CDR1 is MNHEY and CDR2 is SMNVEV in the germline V gene (reference sequence). There are 16 residues in the CDR3. Trimming took 6 bases from V and 1 from J; bases not matched to a gene: 11. The CDR3 DNA follows: TGTGCCAGCAGAGAGACCGGGACAGAATCGAACACTGAAGCTTTCTTT. It translates to CASRETGTESNTEAFF.

V gene TRBV18 combines with J gene TRBJ2-6; 8 bases are shared with TRBD1. CDR3 length: 19 amino acids. J gave up 0 bases and V 2 bases, and 9 bases lay outside the gene matches. Germline CDR1 KGHSH, CDR2 LQKENI. The CDR3 region is CASSPKLGQGHSGANVLTF. CDR3 sequence (DNA): TGTGCCAGCTCACCAAAGCTCGGACAGGGACACTCTGGGGCCAACGTCCTGACTTTC.

The chain couples TRBV7-6 to TRBJ1-4; TRBD1 might be the D (6 bases). Germline lookup yields CDR1 SGHVS and CDR2 FNYEAQ. The germline V and J ends were trimmed by 1 base and 6 bases, with 12 bases remaining between them. CDR3 length: 15 amino acids. CDR3 nucleotides: TGTGCCAGCAGCTTAGAACAGGGCCCTGATGAAAAACTGTTTTTT. The encoded protein is CASSLEQGPDEKLFF.

This rearrangement joins TRBV2 to TRBJ2-7, with TRBD1 matching 9 bases. This CDR3 spans 16 amino acids. Germline trimming cut 6 bases from V and 4 bases from J; bases unmatched to any gene: 13. Per the germline V gene, CDR1 is SNHLY and CDR2 is FYNNEI. The CDR3 reads CASRRLFNRGPYEQYV. CDR3 DNA: TGTGCCAGCAGACGCCTCTTTAACAGGGGGCCTTACGAGCAGTACGTC.

The chain's CDR3 is CASSLMKGSGGETQYF. DNA for the CDR3: TGTGCCAGCAGCTTAATGAAGGGATCAGGGGGAGAGACCCAGTACTTC. The chain joins TRBV11-2 to TRBJ2-5; 7 bases map to TRBD1. The CDR3 extends over 16 amino acids. Per germline, CDR1 SGHAT and CDR2 FQNNGV. Losses at the gene ends were 2 bases for V and 4 bases for J; bases not matched to a gene: 10.

Here the CDR3 DNA reads TGTGCCAGCAGCCGGGACAGGGTAACCTACACCTTC. The encoded protein is CASSRDRVTYTF. This chain connects TRBV14 to TRBJ1-2, with TRBD1 matching 9 bases. J lost 10 bases, V lost 4 bases, and 4 bases had no gene match. CDR3 length: 12 amino acids. From germline, CDR1 is SGHDN and CDR2 FVKESK.

This sequence joins TRBV15 and TRBJ1-2, with TRBD1 matching 7 bases. V trimming: 4 bases; J trimming: 4 bases; junction bases outside the gene matches: 6. Germline loops: CDR1 LNHNV, CDR2 YYDKDF (reference sequence). The CDR3 is made up of 14 amino acids. Here the CDR3 DNA reads TGTGCCACCAGCACCGGGACAGAATTCTATGGCTACACCTTC. Amino acid sequence: CATSTGTEFYGYTF.

The chain links TRBV5-4 to TRBJ2-1; 12 bases fit TRBD2. The CDR3 has 16 residues. Per germline, CDR1 SGHNT and CDR2 YYREEE (reference sequence). Losses at the gene ends were 1 base for V and 6 bases for J; bases not matched to a gene: 5. The chain's CDR3 is CASSLPSGGGTNEQFF. The CDR3 DNA sequence: TGTGCCAGCAGCTTGCCTAGCGGGGGGGGAACCAATGAGCAGTTCTTC.

This clone was found a few times. The CDR3 loop reads CASSLLVVSGELFF. DNA of the CDR3: TGTGCCAGCAGCTTACTCGTAGTGTCCGGGGAGCTGTTTTTT. The rearrangement uses TRBV7-8 and TRBJ2-2; D unclear. V lost 2 bases and J lost 6, with 10 bases in between. The CDR3 extends over 14 amino acids. Germline V CDR1 and CDR2: SGHVS, FQNEAQ. The complete variable domain, with remaining parts taken from reference TRBV7-8 and TRBJ2-2, reads GAGVSQSPRYKVAKRGQDVALRCDPISGHVSLFWYQQALGQGPEFLTYFQNEAQLDKSGLPSDRFFAERPEGSVSTLKIQRTQQEDSAVYLCASSLLVVSGELFFGEGSRLTVL.

The chain recombines TRBV19 with TRBJ2-2, with a possible D match to TRBD2 (5 bases). Germline CDR1 and CDR2: LNHDA and SQIVND (reference sequence). Trimming removed 1 base at V and 7 bases at J, with 13 bases between. CDR3 size: 15 residues. The CDR3 coding sequence is TGTGCCAGTAGTATAGCGAGCGGCTTGGTCGGGGAGCTGTTTTTT. It translates to CASSIASGLVGELFF.

J is TRBJ1-2 and V is TRBV10-2, with D perhaps TRBD1 (6 bases). Germline V CDR1 and CDR2: WSHSY, SAAADI. CDR3 size: 13 residues. V was clipped by 4 bases and J by 9 bases, with 15 bases between them. The CDR3 bases are TGCGCCAGCAGTGGCTCGTGGGACAATCGCTACACCTTC. It codes for CASSGSWDNRYTF.

This CDR3 is CASSQRPQGTNTGELFF. Here the CDR3 DNA reads TGCGCCAGCAGCCAGAGACCACAGGGGACGAACACCGGGGAGCTGTTTTTT. The rearrangement joins TRBV4-1 to TRBJ2-2; 7 bases line up with TRBD1. This CDR3 is built from 17 residues. Germline CDR1 and CDR2: MGHRA and YSYEKL. The V and J ends lost 3 bases and 0 bases, in that order; junction bases with no gene match: 7.

This clone has a single count. The chain couples TRBV3-1 (or the pseudogene TRBV3-2) to TRBJ2-2, with TRBD2 identical over 11 bases. Germline CDR1 reads LGHDT; CDR2 reads YNNKEL (reference sequence). This CDR3 contains 17 residues. Germline trimming cut 2 bases from V and 5 bases from J; bases unmatched to any gene: 7. The CDR3 region has the DNA TGTGCCAGCAGCCAAACCACTAGCGGGAGAGGGACCGGGGAGCTGTTTTTT. Its translation: CASSQTTSGRGTGELFF.

This chain joins TRBV11-2 and TRBJ2-1, with D perhaps TRBD2 (6 bases). V was clipped by 2 bases and J by 2 bases, with 10 bases between them. Germline V lookup: CDR1 SGHAT, CDR2 FQNNGV. The CDR3 length is 15 residues. CDR3: CASSLKAGPYNEQFF. CDR3 DNA: TGTGCCAGCAGCTTAAAGGCGGGACCCTACAATGAGCAGTTCTTC.

This chain uses TRBV28 with TRBJ2-1; perhaps TRBD1 as D (5 bases). The CDR3 extends over 16 amino acids. V lost 2 bases and J 7 bases, leaving 18 bases between the germline ends. Germline values: CDR1 MDHEN, CDR2 SYDVKM. CDR3: CASSLASAGQGNEQFF. As DNA, the CDR3 is TGTGCCAGCAGTTTAGCTTCGGCAGGCCAGGGTAATGAGCAGTTCTTC. Drawing the rest from reference TRBV28 and TRBJ2-1, the complete variable domain is DVKVTQSSRYLVKRTGEKVFLECVQDMDHENMFWYRQDPGLGLRLIYFSYDVKMKEKGDIPEGYSVSREKKERFSLILESASTNQTSMYLCASSLASAGQGNEQFFGPGTRLTVL.

J is TRBJ2-7 and V is TRBV9; TRBD1 matches 7 bases. Trimming took 3 bases from V and 2 from J; bases not matched to a gene: 2. The CDR3 is 13 amino acids. Per germline, CDR1 SGDLS and CDR2 YYNGEE. DNA of the CDR3: TGTGCCAGCAGCGGACAGGGCGCCTACGAGCAGTACTTC. It encodes CASSGQGAYEQYF.

This clone was detected only a few times. V and J are TRBV7-9 and TRBJ1-5; D unclear. V was trimmed by 5 bases and J by 7 bases, leaving 12 bases between them. The CDR3 is 13 residues long. The V gene's germline CDR1 is SEHNR and CDR2 FQNEAQ (reference sequence). CDR3 sequence: CASSLKSAQPQHF. CDR3 sequence (DNA): TGTGCCAGCAGCCTTAAGAGTGCACAGCCCCAGCATTTT.

CDR3 loop: CASSRAGQFSSSYEQYF. CDR3 in DNA: TGTGCCAGTAGTAGGGCGGGACAGTTCTCGAGCTCCTACGAGCAGTACTTC. This rearrangement joins TRBV19 to TRBJ2-7; the D gene is possibly TRBD1 (7 bases). The CDR3 runs to 17 residues. Germline assignment: CDR1 LNHDA and CDR2 SQIVND (reference sequence). With 4 bases removed from V and 0 bases from J, the gap between germline ends came to 19 bases.

The chain recombines TRBV27 with TRBJ1-2; D uncertain. The V end lost 3 bases, the J end lost 0 bases, and 11 bases lay between the germline ends. The CDR3 has 15 residues. CDR1 and CDR2 (germline): MNHEY, SMNVEV (reference sequence). The CDR3 bases are TGTGCCAGCAGTTTGGGTGGAGCTTCTAACTATGGCTACACCTTC. It translates to CASSLGGASNYGYTF.

The rearrangement links TRBV4-2 to TRBJ2-1; 8 bases are a match to TRBD2. Germline CDR1 reads LGHNA; CDR2 reads YNFKEQ. The length of the CDR3 is 17 residues. V lost 4 bases, J lost 8 bases, and 16 bases stayed unmatched. The CDR3 here is CASSRKSGAGGEDEQFF. Here the CDR3 DNA reads TGTGCCAGCAGCCGTAAATCCGGGGCGGGAGGTGAGGATGAGCAGTTCTTC.

In regard to this clone: Other DNA sequences in this specimen translate into the identical CDR3. The chain combines TRBV27 with TRBJ1-5; D may be TRBD1 (5 bases). V lost 2 bases to trimming and J lost 0 bases, with 8 bases between them. There are 15 residues in the CDR3. Germline CDR1 reads MNHEY; CDR2 reads SMNVEV (reference sequence). This chain's CDR3 is CASSLGGFSNQPQHF. The CDR3 DNA is TGTGCCAGCAGTTTAGGGGGGTTTAGCAATCAGCCCCAGCATTTT.

This chain links TRBV4-1 with TRBJ1-6; 12 nucleotides line up with TRBD1. Losses at the gene ends were 3 bases for V and 2 bases for J; bases not matched to a gene: 11. Per the germline V gene, CDR1 is MGHRA and CDR2 is YSYEKL. There are 20 residues in the CDR3. CDR3 amino acids: CASSQDTGTGGFAYNSPLHF. The CDR3 DNA is TGCGCCAGCAGCCAGGATACCGGGACAGGGGGCTTTGCCTATAATTCACCCCTCCACTTT.

This chain connects TRBV28 to TRBJ1-1; the D is unclear. Trimming stripped 4 bases from V and 6 bases from J, with 15 bases between. This CDR3 spans 14 amino acids. The germline V gene encodes CDR1 MDHEN and CDR2 SYDVKM. The CDR3: CASSSRSAVAEAFF. The CDR3 nucleotides read TGTGCCAGCAGTTCTAGATCGGCCGTGGCTGAAGCTTTCTTT.